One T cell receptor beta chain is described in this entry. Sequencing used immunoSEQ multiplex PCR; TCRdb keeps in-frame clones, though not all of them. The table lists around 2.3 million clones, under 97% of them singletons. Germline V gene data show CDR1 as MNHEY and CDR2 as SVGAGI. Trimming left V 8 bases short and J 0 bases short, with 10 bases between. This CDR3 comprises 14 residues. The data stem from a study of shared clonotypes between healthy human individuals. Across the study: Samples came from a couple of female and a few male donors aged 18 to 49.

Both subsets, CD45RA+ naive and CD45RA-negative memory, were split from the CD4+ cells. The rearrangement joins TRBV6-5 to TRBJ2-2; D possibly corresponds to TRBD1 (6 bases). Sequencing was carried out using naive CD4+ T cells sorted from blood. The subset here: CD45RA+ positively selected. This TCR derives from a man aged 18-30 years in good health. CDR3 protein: CASQDSANTGELFF. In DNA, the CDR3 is TGTGCCAGCCAGGACAGCGCGAACACCGGGGAGCTGTTTTTT.